This T cell receptor (beta chain) is from a study of blood T cell repertoires in COVID-19. The CDR3 length is 12 residues. Trimming cost V 5 bases and J 1 base, with 6 bases left between them. CDR1 GTSNPN and CDR2 SVGIG come from the germline V gene (reference sequence). Per the original methods: The assay estimated nucleated cells by amplifying reference gene primers. TCRdb keeps only in-frame clones here, not all; method: immunoSEQ multiplex PCR. V and J calls and clone size follow that table, whereas D and trimming were derived from the DNA. The sample has approximately 250,000 clones, more than 75% seen once.

The chain carries TRBV30 and TRBJ2-1, with D hard to call. Source material: PBMCs or T cells enriched from blood (not recorded which). The sequence was collected from an older woman in a cohort exposed to, infected with or recovered from COVID-19 (not recorded which). Written as DNA, the CDR3 is TGTGCCTGGGACACATCCTACAATGAGCAGTTCTTC. Translating it yields CAWDTSYNEQFF. Drawing the rest from reference TRBV30 and TRBJ2-1, the complete variable domain is SQTIHQWPATLVQPVGSPLSLECTVEGTSNPNLYWYRQAAGRGLQLLFYSVGIGQISSEVPQNLSASRPQDRQFILSSKKLLLSDSGFYLCAWDTSYNEQFFGPGTRLTVL.